A single sample is the source of the 21 T cell receptor beta chains below, sequenced in a study of CD8 T cells in ankylosing spondylitis. Study-wide points: A motif in TCR beta, a set of 8 or 9 highly homologous variants, appeared characteristic of ankylosing spondylitis blood.

Their antigen targets remain unknown. TCRdb called the 5' RACE reads again in MiXCR, with one record for every CDR3 protein. The table shows a few hundred thousand distinct CDR3 sequences, with 20% to 25% occurring only once. Sequencing used blood, either unsorted or a sorted T cell fraction (not recorded which). These receptors all stem from a male donor with ankylosing spondylitis.

V usage is TRBV11-2 and J usage is TRBJ1-6; the match to TRBD1 covers 8 bases. CDR1 and CDR2 from the germline V gene are SGHAT and FQNNGV. The ends lost 3 bases at V and 15 bases at J; junction bases unmatched: 4. The CDR3 extends over 12 amino acids. The CDR3 here is CASSFDRGDLHF. DNA for the CDR3: TGTGCCAGCAGCTTCGACAGGGGAGACCTCCACTTT. The full variable domain, its missing parts supplied by reference TRBV11-2 and TRBJ1-6, is EAGVAQSPRYKIIEKRQSVAFWCNPISGHATLYWYQQILGQGPKLLIQFQNNGVVDDSQLPKDRFSAERLKGVDSTLKIQPAKLEDSAVYLCASSFDRGDLHFGNGTRLTVT.

The chain is built from TRBV14 and TRBJ2-1; D possibly corresponds to TRBD2 (5 bases). Germline V gene data show CDR1 as SGHDN and CDR2 as FVKESK. The CDR3 covers 15 residues. Trimming shortened V by 2 bases and J by 3 bases, and 11 bases separated the two germline ends. CDR3 nucleotide sequence: TGTGCCAGCAGCCAACGGGAAAGCCTCTACAATGAGCAGTTCTTC. Translated: CASSQRESLYNEQFF.

This clonotype was detected only a few times. The V gene is TRBV4-1, the J gene TRBJ2-2, with D possibly TRBD2 on 6 matching bases. Germline V lookup: CDR1 MGHRA, CDR2 YSYEKL. The V and J ends lost 2 bases and 1 base respectively, with 14 bases between them. The CDR3 length is 17 residues. The CDR3 bases are TGCGCCAGCAGCCAAATCCCGGGACTCCAGAACACCGGGGAGCTGTTTTTT. This encodes CASSQIPGLQNTGELFF.

The table lists this clonotype with a few counts. The chain links TRBV27 to TRBJ2-5; D is possibly TRBD2 (5 bases). CDR3 size: 16 residues. Germline CDR1 and CDR2: MNHEY and SMNVEV (reference sequence). The ends were cut back, 5 bases at V and 0 bases at J, with 16 bases in the middle. For the CDR3, the DNA is TGTGCCAGCAGTCGGGTAGCGAAGAGCTACCAAGAGACCCAGTACTTC. As protein: CASSRVAKSYQETQYF.

V is TRBV5-1 and J is TRBJ2-7; no definite D call. CDR3 length: 14 residues. Germline lookup yields CDR1 SGHRS and CDR2 YFSETQ. Trimming cost V 0 bases and J 0 bases, with 7 bases left between them. The CDR3 DNA follows: TGCGCCAGCAGCTTGGGGCACTCCTCCTACGAGCAGTACTTC. Translation gives CASSLGHSSYEQYF. The full variable domain, in which reference TRBV5-1 and TRBJ2-7 provide the parts outside the CDR3, is KAGVTQTPRYLIKTRGQQVTLSCSPISGHRSVSWYQQTPGQGLQFLFEYFSETQRNKGNFPGRFSGRQFSNSRSEMNVSTLELGDSALYLCASSLGHSSYEQYFGPGTRLTVT.

This clonotype was seen only a few times. The chain uses TRBV28 and TRBJ2-4, with unresolved D. Germline V CDR1 and CDR2: MDHEN, SYDVKM. There are 14 residues in the CDR3. V was cut by 4 bases and J by 0 bases, with 7 bases left in between. CDR3 bases: TGTGCCAGCAGTTACTCCGTAGCCAAAAACATTCAGTACTTC. As protein: CASSYSVAKNIQYF. Together with reference TRBV28 and TRBJ2-4, the CDR3 gives the full variable domain: DVKVTQSSRYLVKRTGEKVFLECVQDMDHENMFWYRQDPGLGLRLIYFSYDVKMKEKGDIPEGYSVSREKKERFSLILESASTNQTSMYLCASSYSVAKNIQYFGAGTRLSVL.

This chain connects TRBV29-1 to TRBJ2-7; 10 nucleotides line up with TRBD2. The CDR3 is 14 amino acids. V lost 6 bases to trimming and J lost 4 bases; unmatched junction nucleotides: 9. The germline V gene has CDR1 SQVTM and CDR2 ANQGSEA. CDR3 protein: CSVRLLAGRYEQYF. The CDR3 nucleotides read TGCAGCGTCCGGTTACTAGCGGGAAGGTACGAGCAGTACTTC.

The gene calls are TRBV12-3 or TRBV12-4 and TRBJ2-2; 8 bases agree with TRBD2. The CDR3 length is 15 residues. The ends lost 3 bases at V and 5 bases at J; junction bases unmatched: 5. CDR3 DNA: TGTGCCAGCAGTTTGAGCGGGAGTTATACCGGGGAGCTGTTTTTT. Its protein product is CASSLSGSYTGELFF.

This clonotype was seen a handful of times. V usage is TRBV6-5 and J usage is TRBJ1-5; TRBD1 is a possible D gene (5 bases). There are 14 residues in the CDR3. Looked up from germline, CDR1 is MNHEY and CDR2 is SVGAGI. V was pared by 4 bases and J by 5 bases, with 12 bases between. The CDR3 bases are TGTGCCAGCAGTTGGGGCTGGGGAGATCAGCCCCAGCATTTT. Translating it yields CASSWGWGDQPQHF.

This rearrangement joins TRBV18 to TRBJ2-3, with 10 positions matching TRBD1. The J segment lost 4 bases and the V segment lost 0 bases, leaving 4 bases of the junction unmatched. The CDR3 is 16 residues long. The germline V gene encodes CDR1 KGHSH and CDR2 LQKENI. This chain's CDR3 is CASSPPRTGGSDTQYF. In nucleotides, the CDR3 is TGTGCCAGCTCACCACCGAGGACAGGGGGTTCAGATACGCAGTATTTT.

The sample holds a few counts of this clonotype. The CDR3 here is CSVLGSSGITDTQYF. The CDR3, as DNA: TGCAGTGTTCTGGGGTCTAGCGGGATAACAGATACGCAGTATTTT. The V gene is TRBV20-1, the J gene TRBJ2-3; 9 nucleotides line up with TRBD2. The CDR3 loop spans 15 amino acids. Trimming took 7 bases from V and 3 from J; bases not matched to a gene: 11. Germline V gene data show CDR1 as DFQATT and CDR2 as SNEGSKA (reference sequence).

The V gene is TRBV28, the J gene TRBJ1-5; tentatively, D is TRBD1 (5 bases). This CDR3 is built from 16 residues. The V end was cut by 3 bases, the J end by 3 bases, with 15 bases between. Germline CDR1 reads MDHEN; CDR2 reads SYDVKM. Here the CDR3 reads CASSFGGRGSNQPQHF. In nucleotides, the CDR3 is TGTGCCAGCAGTTTTGGGGGACGGGGGTCCAATCAGCCCCAGCATTTT.

The table lists this clonotype with a few counts. CDR3 in amino acids: CASSQPPGQGVSYEQYF. The CDR3 bases are TGTGCCAGCAGCCAACCTCCGGGACAGGGGGTATCCTACGAGCAGTACTTC. This chain links TRBV9 with TRBJ2-7; TRBD1 matches at 11 bases. The trim removed 4 bases at V and 1 base at J, leaving 10 bases unmatched. The CDR3 is 17 residues long. The germline gives CDR1 SGDLS, CDR2 YYNGEE.

This sequence joins TRBV24-1 and TRBJ2-1; either TRBD1 or TRBD2 may fit D (6 bases each). The CDR3 consists of 12 residues. With 12 bases removed from V and 8 bases from J, the gap between germline ends came to 16 bases. Germline V gives CDR1 KGHDR, CDR2 SFDVKD. CDR3 residues: CARTFGGHEQFF. The CDR3 DNA sequence: TGTGCCCGGACTTTCGGGGGCCATGAGCAGTTCTTC.

V and J are TRBV20-1 and TRBJ2-3, with D maybe TRBD2 (5 bases). Between the trimmed V and J ends, which lost 3 bases and 0 bases, there was a span of 7 bases. The germline CDR1 and CDR2 sequences are DFQATT and SNEGSKA (reference sequence). This CDR3 has 13 residues. The CDR3 DNA is TGCAGTGCTAGGGGGAGCAGCACAGATACGCAGTATTTT. Translating it yields CSARGSSTDTQYF.

This clonotype was seen more than once but under ten times. The rearrangement links TRBV27 to TRBJ1-1, with D uncertain. The germline gives CDR1 MNHEY, CDR2 SMNVEV (reference sequence). Trimming stripped 0 bases from V and 0 bases from J, with 5 bases between. The CDR3 runs to 14 residues. The CDR3 DNA is TGTGCCAGCAGTTTATCTAGGGTGAACACTGAAGCTTTCTTT. Its translation: CASSLSRVNTEAFF.

This clonotype was seen just once. This chain uses TRBV2 with TRBJ2-2; 10 bases are shared with TRBD2. After removal of 2 bases from V and 7 bases from J, the junction contained 4 bases not matched to a gene. This CDR3 has 15 residues. The V gene's germline CDR1 is SNHLY and CDR2 FYNNEI. As DNA, the CDR3 is TGTGCCAGCAGTGAATCTAGCGGGAGTATCGGGGAGCTGTTTTTT. This codes for CASSESSGSIGELFF. The full variable domain, completed using reference TRBV2 and TRBJ2-2, is EPEVTQTPSHQVTQMGQEVILRCVPISNHLYFYWYRQILGQKVEFLVSFYNNEISEKSEIFDDQFSVERPDGSNFTLKIRSTKLEDSAMYFCASSESSGSIGELFFGEGSRLTVL.

This clonotype turned up a few times. The genes are TRBV4-1 and TRBJ2-1; the match to TRBD2 covers 8 bases. Losses at the gene ends were 1 base for V and 2 bases for J; bases not matched to a gene: 7. Germline V CDR1 and CDR2: MGHRA, YSYEKL. The CDR3 contains 17 residues. The DNA for the CDR3 is TGCGCCAGCAGCCAAGGGGGGCGGGGGGAGCCCTACAATGAGCAGTTCTTC. The encoded protein is CASSQGGRGEPYNEQFF.

The chain joins TRBV5-1 to TRBJ2-3; 10 nucleotides agree with TRBD2. This CDR3 is built from 19 residues. Trimming took 4 bases from V and 1 from J; bases not matched to a gene: 15. Germline V gene lookup returns CDR1 SGHRS and CDR2 YFSETQ. The CDR3 sequence: CASSPGRLAGGLGTDTQYF. DNA for the CDR3: TGCGCCAGCAGCCCGGGGCGGTTAGCGGGAGGACTTGGCACAGATACGCAGTATTTT. Using reference TRBV5-1 and TRBJ2-3 for the parts outside the CDR3, the full variable domain is KAGVTQTPRYLIKTRGQQVTLSCSPISGHRSVSWYQQTPGQGLQFLFEYFSETQRNKGNFPGRFSGRQFSNSRSEMNVSTLELGDSALYLCASSPGRLAGGLGTDTQYFGPGTRLTVL.

This clonotype has a handful of counts. The V call is TRBV15, the J call TRBJ2-1; D gene unclear. The length of the CDR3 is 18 residues. Trimming cost V 4 bases and J 0 bases, with 19 bases left between them. Germline V CDR1 and CDR2: LNHNV, YYDKDF (reference sequence). CDR3 loop: CATSTSTGRSFSYNEQFF. DNA of the CDR3: TGTGCCACCAGCACCTCAACTGGGCGGTCTTTCTCCTACAATGAGCAGTTCTTC. The variable domain in full, with the rest retrieved from reference TRBV15 and TRBJ2-1, is DAMVIQNPRYQVTQFGKPVTLSCSQTLNHNVMYWYQQKSSQAPKLLFHYYDKDFNNEADTPDNFQSRRPNTSFCFLDIRSPGLGDTAMYLCATSTSTGRSFSYNEQFFGPGTRLTVL.

This clonotype was observed a handful of times. This rearrangement joins TRBV3-1 to TRBJ1-3; D gene unclear. Germline CDR1 is LGHDT and CDR2 is YNNKEL (reference sequence). The CDR3 is made up of 13 amino acids. V lost 5 bases, J lost 5 bases, and 10 bases lay in between. As DNA, the CDR3 is TGTGCCAGCAGCTTCCATTCTCGAAACACCATATATTTT. This codes for CASSFHSRNTIYF.